This T cell receptor (beta chain) was documented in a study of T-cell reconstitution after alpha-beta-depleted transplantation in children listed by TCRdb under 2016. Notes on the research overall: T-cell immune reconstitution after TCRalphabeta/CD19-depleted allogeneic hematopoietic cell transplantation in children was quantitatively tracked in the study by means of TCR repertoire profiling.

Taken with the paper, the label for treatment or condition translates to: allogeneic hematopoietic cell transplantation with graft depleted of TCRalphabeta T cells and CD19 B cells. Transplant recipients were children who received TCRalphabeta/CD19-depleted allogeneic hematopoietic cell grafts. In its sample, this clonotype was seen many times. Its specific antigen is unknown. One base away there is no much larger clone; base qualities are not given. Results the study describes overall, beyond this receptor: In some patients, high TCRbeta diversity at day 60 was attributed to recipient T cells and intrathymic progenitors that had survived conditioning. The apparently early alphabetaT-cell count recovery about two months after transplant was reportedly dependent on only several hundred rapidly expanded clones derived from non-depleted graft cells. Hyperexpanded clone frequencies declined over subsequent months; after one year, T-cell counts and TCRbeta diversity were mostly attributed to newly produced T cells.

Libraries were constructed by PCR. Reads for this sample came from an Illumina HiSeq 2500. TCR libraries were prepared with molecular barcoding, using unique molecular identifiers to normalize TCRbeta repertoire quantification. In-frame beta chains were kept once TCRdb had trimmed the public reads at Q25 with fastp and called clones with MiXCR. Under each unique CDR3 protein, matching rows form one entry showing the most common genes and DNA. Present in this sample are some 200,000 distinct CDR3 sequences, about 8.2% of which were seen just once. Of the sample, under 40% is held by the ten largest clones. The specimen comprised PBMCs, mostly from graft donor cells, sampled 360 days after TCRalphabeta/CD19-depleted stem cell transplant. The source of this sequence is a male patient aged 2-10 years who had a stem cell transplant for acute myeloid leukemia, so the T cells may come from the graft donor.

The DNA sequence reads TGTGCCAGCAGCCCTGGTGGAAGTCCTGAGCAGTTCTTC. Its protein reads: CASSPGGSPEQFF. The chain joins TRBV7-3 to TRBJ2-1; no confident D gene assignment can be made. CDR1 and CDR2 are read off the germline V gene as SGHTA and FQGTGA. Trimming costs V 5 bases and J 9 bases, and their ends lie 14 bases apart. The CDR3, from cysteine to phenylalanine, totals 13 residues. Only the CDR3 portion is preserved as DNA: 39 bases, with reading frame beginning at the first base.